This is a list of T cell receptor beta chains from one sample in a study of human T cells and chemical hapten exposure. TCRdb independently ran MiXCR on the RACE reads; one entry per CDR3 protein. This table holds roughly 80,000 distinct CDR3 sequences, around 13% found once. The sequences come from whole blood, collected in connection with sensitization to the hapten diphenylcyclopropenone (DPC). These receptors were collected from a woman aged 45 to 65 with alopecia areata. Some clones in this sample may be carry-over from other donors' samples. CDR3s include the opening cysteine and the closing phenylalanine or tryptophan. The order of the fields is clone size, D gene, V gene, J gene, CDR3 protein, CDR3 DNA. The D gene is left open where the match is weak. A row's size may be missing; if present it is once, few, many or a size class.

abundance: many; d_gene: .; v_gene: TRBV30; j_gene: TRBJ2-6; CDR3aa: CAWSAGANVLTF; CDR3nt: TGTGCCTGGAGTGCTGGGGCCAACGTCCTGACTTTC
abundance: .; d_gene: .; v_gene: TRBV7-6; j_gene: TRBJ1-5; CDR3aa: CASSPFERQPQHF; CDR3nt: TGTGCCAGCAGCCCGTTCGAGCGTCAGCCCCAGCATTTT
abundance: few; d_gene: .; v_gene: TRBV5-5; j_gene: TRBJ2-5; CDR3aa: CASSYRGETQYF; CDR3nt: TGTGCCAGCAGCTATCGGGGAGAGACCCAGTACTTC
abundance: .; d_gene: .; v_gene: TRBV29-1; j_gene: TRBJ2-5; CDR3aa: CSVWGLGRIQETQYF; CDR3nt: TGCAGCGTGTGGGGGTTGGGACGGATCCAAGAGACCCAGTACTTC
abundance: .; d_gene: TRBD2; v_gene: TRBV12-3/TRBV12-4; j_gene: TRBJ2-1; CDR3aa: CASSPHRLAGAYNEQFF; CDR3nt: TGTGCCAGCAGCCCCCATCGACTAGCGGGAGCCTACAATGAGCAGTTCTTC
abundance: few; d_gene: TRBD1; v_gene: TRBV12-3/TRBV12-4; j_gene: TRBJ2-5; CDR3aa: CASSLRGQAGETQYF; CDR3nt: TGTGCCAGCAGTCTTAGGGGGCAGGCTGGAGAGACCCAGTACTTC
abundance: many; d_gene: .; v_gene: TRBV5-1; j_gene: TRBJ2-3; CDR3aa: CASSLASTPTDTQYF; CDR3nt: TGCGCCAGCAGCTTGGCGTCGACACCAACAGATACGCAGTATTTT
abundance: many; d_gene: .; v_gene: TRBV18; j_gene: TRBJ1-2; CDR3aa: CASSPSTRQNYGYTF; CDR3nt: TGTGCCAGCTCACCATCCACGCGGCAGAACTATGGCTACACCTTC
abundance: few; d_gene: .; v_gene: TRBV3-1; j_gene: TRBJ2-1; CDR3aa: CASSQDSNNEQFF; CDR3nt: TGTGCCAGCAGCCAAGATAGCAACAATGAGCAGTTCTTC
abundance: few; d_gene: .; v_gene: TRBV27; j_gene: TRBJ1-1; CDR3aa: CASSLRILGRGTMNTEAFF; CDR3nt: TGTGCCAGCAGTTTACGGATTTTGGGCAGGGGAACAATGAACACTGAAGCTTTCTTT
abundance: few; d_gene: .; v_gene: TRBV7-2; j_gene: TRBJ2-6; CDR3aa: CASRTSGANVLTF; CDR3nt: TGTGCCAGTCGGACCTCTGGGGCCAACGTCCTGACTTTC
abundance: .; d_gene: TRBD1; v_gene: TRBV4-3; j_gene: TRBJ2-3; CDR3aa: CASSQVLPGTGGRMQYF; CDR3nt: TGCGCCAGCAGCCAAGTTTTACCGGGGACAGGGGGTCGGATGCAGTATTTT
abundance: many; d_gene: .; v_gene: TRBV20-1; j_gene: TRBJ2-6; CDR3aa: CSARDRSGGSSGANVLTF; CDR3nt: TGCAGTGCTAGAGATCGGTCAGGGGGGAGCTCTGGGGCCAACGTCCTGACTTTC
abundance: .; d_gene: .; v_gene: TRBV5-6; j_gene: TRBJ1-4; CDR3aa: CASSLRGTNEKLFF; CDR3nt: TGTGCCAGCAGCTTGCGGGGAACTAATGAAAAACTGTTTTTT
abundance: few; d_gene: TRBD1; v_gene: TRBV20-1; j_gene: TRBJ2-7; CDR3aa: CSASFGRAGGTYEQYF; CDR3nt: TGCAGTGCTAGTTTCGGCAGGGCAGGGGGAACCTACGAGCAGTACTTC
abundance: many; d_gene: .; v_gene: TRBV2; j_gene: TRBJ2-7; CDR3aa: CASSAGTPLEQYF; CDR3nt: TGTGCCAGCAGTGCTGGGACACCTCTGGAGCAGTACTTC
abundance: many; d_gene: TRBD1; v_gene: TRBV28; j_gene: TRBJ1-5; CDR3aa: CASRRGQGGQPQHF; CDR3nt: TGTGCCAGCAGACGAGGACAGGGCGGCCAGCCCCAGCATTTT
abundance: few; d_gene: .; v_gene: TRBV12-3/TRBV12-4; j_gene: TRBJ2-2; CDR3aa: CASSAKGSRTGELFF; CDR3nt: TGTGCCAGCAGTGCTAAGGGGTCAAGGACCGGGGAGCTGTTTTTT
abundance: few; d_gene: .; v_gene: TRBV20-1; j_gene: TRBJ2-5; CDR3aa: CSASANDQETQYF; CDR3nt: TGCAGTGCTAGTGCCAACGACCAAGAGACCCAGTACTTC
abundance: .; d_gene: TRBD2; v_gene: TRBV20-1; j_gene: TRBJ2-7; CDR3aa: CSGARLAGNYEQYF; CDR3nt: TGCAGTGGTGCGCGACTAGCGGGGAACTACGAGCAGTACTTC
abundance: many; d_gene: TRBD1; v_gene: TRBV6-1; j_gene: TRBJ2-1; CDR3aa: CASSPTGTGTNEQFF; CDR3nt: TGTGCCAGCAGTCCCACCGGGACAGGGACGAATGAGCAGTTCTTC
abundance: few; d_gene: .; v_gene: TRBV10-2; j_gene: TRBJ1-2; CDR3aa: CASRREQGNYGYTF; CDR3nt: TGCGCCAGCAGGAGAGAACAGGGCAACTATGGCTACACCTTC
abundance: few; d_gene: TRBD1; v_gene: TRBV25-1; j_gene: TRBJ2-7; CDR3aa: CASSVGGTGAYEQYF; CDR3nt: TGTGCCAGCAGTGTAGGGGGGACAGGGGCCTACGAGCAGTACTTC
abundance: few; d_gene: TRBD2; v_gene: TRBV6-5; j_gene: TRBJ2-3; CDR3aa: CASSGLAGTDTQYF; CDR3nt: TGTGCCAGCAGCGGACTAGCGGGCACAGATACGCAGTATTTT